These 12 T cell receptor beta chains were sequenced from one sample in a study of blood T cell repertoires in COVID-19. TCRdb's copy holds only in-frame clones and misses some; the assay was immunoSEQ multiplex PCR. This table holds 200,000 to 250,000 clones, roughly 89% found once. Input material: PBMCs or T cells enriched from blood (not recorded which). Receptors originate from a man aged 25 to 40 who had been exposed to COVID-19.

This rearrangement joins TRBV27 to TRBJ1-4; perhaps TRBD1 as D (5 bases). This CDR3 has 14 amino acids. Looked up from germline, CDR1 is MNHEY and CDR2 is SMNVEV (reference sequence). The V end was cut by 7 bases, the J end by 3 bases, with 12 bases between. CDR3 nucleotide sequence: TGTGCCAGCAAGGGAGGGGCGGCTAATGAAAAACTGTTTTTT. This translates into CASKGGAANEKLFF.

This clone was seen only once. The chain carries TRBV7-9 and TRBJ2-7; a weak D match, TRBD1 (6 bases). Germline loops: CDR1 SEHNR, CDR2 FQNEAQ (reference sequence). The CDR3 extends over 13 amino acids. V lost 7 bases to trimming and J lost 0 bases, with 10 bases between them. DNA for the CDR3: TGTGCCAGCACCCGGGACAACTCCTACGAGCAGTACTTC. Translating gives CASTRDNSYEQYF.

This clone came up a few times. This chain uses TRBV7-9 with TRBJ2-3; 9 positions agree with TRBD1. V was pared by 5 bases and J by 2 bases, with 11 bases of the junction left unmatched. The CDR3 runs 17 residues. CDR1 is SEHNR and CDR2 is FQNEAQ in the germline V gene (reference sequence). For the CDR3, the DNA is TGTGCCAGCAGCCTCCCAAGGAGACAGGGGGTCACAGATACGCAGTATTTT. It codes for CASSLPRRQGVTDTQYF.

The chain combines TRBV6-5 with TRBJ1-6; 11 bases map to TRBD1. The germline gives CDR1 MNHEY, CDR2 SVGAGI. The CDR3 contains 15 residues. V gave up 4 bases and J gave up 7 bases; unmatched junction bases: 3. The CDR3 DNA follows: TGTGCCAGCAGTTGGACAGGGGGCTTAAATTCACCCCTCCACTTT. Protein: CASSWTGGLNSPLHF.

This chain uses TRBV5-4 with TRBJ1-4, with D perhaps TRBD1 (6 bases). The germline CDR1 and CDR2 sequences are SGHNT and YYREEE (reference sequence). CDR3 length: 15 residues. Trimming shortened V by 9 bases and J by 3 bases, and 18 bases separated the two germline ends. CDR3 sequence: CATNQRGGPNEKLFF. CDR3 coding DNA: TGTGCCACCAACCAGAGGGGGGGCCCTAATGAAAAACTGTTTTTT.

The genes are TRBV5-1 and TRBJ1-2; tentative D call: TRBD1 (5 bases). With 4 bases removed from V and 7 bases from J, the gap between germline ends came to 14 bases. Germline V lookup: CDR1 SGHRS, CDR2 YFSETQ. This CDR3 region has 13 residues. DNA of the CDR3: TGCGCCAGCAGCCCGGGAGGGGAACGTGGCTACACCTTC. Residues: CASSPGGERGYTF.

This clone appeared a single time. The chain joins TRBV6-4 to TRBJ2-3; possible D gene TRBD1, 6 bases. The CDR3 totals 14 residues. V was clipped by 6 bases and J by 4 bases, with 14 bases between them. Germline CDR1 is MRHNA and CDR2 is SNTAGT. The CDR3 region is CASSLRQAPDTQYF. The CDR3 nucleotides are TGTGCCAGCAGCCTTCGACAGGCGCCAGATACGCAGTATTTT.

The chain joins TRBV24-1 to TRBJ2-3; D gene ambiguous. V lost 3 bases, J lost 2 bases, and 11 bases lay in between. Germline lookup yields CDR1 KGHDR and CDR2 SFDVKD. This CDR3 comprises 15 residues. CDR3 sequence (DNA): TGTGCCACCAGTGATCCCGCTAGTTACACAGATACGCAGTATTTT. Protein sequence: CATSDPASYTDTQYF.

The V and J genes are TRBV28 and TRBJ1-2; possibly TRBD1 for D (5 bases). This CDR3 region has 14 residues. Trimming pared 8 bases from V and 7 bases from J, leaving 20 bases between. The germline V gene has CDR1 MDHEN and CDR2 SYDVKM. The CDR3 here is CASAVSTEDTGYTF. Here the CDR3 DNA reads TGTGCCAGCGCCGTTTCGACAGAAGATACTGGCTACACCTTC.

CDR3 region: CASNTQGGGQPQHF. The CDR3 coding sequence is TGTGCCAGCAATACTCAGGGAGGTGGCCAGCCCCAGCATTTT. V gene TRBV6-5 combines with J gene TRBJ1-5, with TRBD1 as a possible D gene (5 bases). V was trimmed by 7 bases and J by 7 bases, leaving 17 bases between them. The CDR3 sequence is 14 residues long. The germline V gene has CDR1 MNHEY and CDR2 SVGAGI.

This sequence joins TRBV7-9 and TRBJ1-3; D is perhaps TRBD1 (5 bases). The V and J ends lost 5 bases and 2 bases respectively, with 10 bases between them. CDR3 length: 14 residues. Germline assignment: CDR1 SEHNR and CDR2 FQNEAQ (reference sequence). DNA of the CDR3: TGTGCCAGCAGCCAGGGTCTTCCTGGAAACACCATATATTTT. It yields the protein CASSQGLPGNTIYF.

V usage is TRBV5-5 and J usage is TRBJ2-1; D might be TRBD2 (6 bases). V lost 2 bases, J lost 1 base, and 19 bases lay in between. Germline V CDR1 and CDR2: SGHKS, YYEKEE (reference sequence). The CDR3 length is 18 residues. The CDR3 loop reads CASSFSVGGSESYNEQFF. The CDR3 bases are TGTGCCAGCAGCTTCTCGGTGGGGGGTAGTGAGTCCTACAATGAGCAGTTCTTC.